The clone carrying this T cell receptor (beta chain) was seen at least ten times. Its target is unknown. The record originates from a study of T cell repertoires in cytomegalovirus infection. In the study overall: The authors relied on CMV epitopes, both recently identified HLA-C-restricted and well-studied HLA-B-restricted. TCR beta signatures that were public indicated CMV infection and matching HLA type. The study, taken as a whole, reports: Summed public TCR beta family frequency identified CMV carriers bearing the relevant HLA.

From the reads, TCRdb called clonotypes with MiXCR, one entry per CDR3 protein. This sample has some 100,000 distinct CDR3 sequences, with around 28% found just once. The V end lost 4 bases, the J end lost 6 bases, and 9 bases lay between the germline ends. The CDR3 consists of 13 residues. Germline values: CDR1 SGHVS, CDR2 FQNEAQ. The receptor was isolated from a human donor in good health (CMV status not recorded). Some clones in this sample may be carry-over from other donors' samples. The V and J genes are TRBV7-8 and TRBJ1-4; D may be TRBD1 (6 bases). The input for sequencing was CD8+ T cells from cultured PBMCs, taken from culture after CMV antigen stimulation. The CDR3 region has the DNA TGTGCCAGCAGCTCGAGACAGGATGAAAAACTGTTTTTT. Amino acids: CASSSRQDEKLFF.